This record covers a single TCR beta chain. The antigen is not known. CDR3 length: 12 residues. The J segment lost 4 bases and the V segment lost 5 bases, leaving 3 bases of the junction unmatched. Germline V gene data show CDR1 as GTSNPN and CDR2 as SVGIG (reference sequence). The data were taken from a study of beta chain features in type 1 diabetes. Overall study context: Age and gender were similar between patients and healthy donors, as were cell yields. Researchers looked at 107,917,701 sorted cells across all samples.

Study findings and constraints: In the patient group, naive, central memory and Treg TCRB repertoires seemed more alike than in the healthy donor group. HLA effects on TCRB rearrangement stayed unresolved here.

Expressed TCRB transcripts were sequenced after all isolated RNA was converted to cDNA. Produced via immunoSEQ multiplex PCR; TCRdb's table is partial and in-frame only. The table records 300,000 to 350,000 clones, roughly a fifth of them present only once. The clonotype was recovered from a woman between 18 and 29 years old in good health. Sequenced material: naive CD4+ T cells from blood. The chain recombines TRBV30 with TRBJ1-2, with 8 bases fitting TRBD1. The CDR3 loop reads CAWGDRGYGYTF. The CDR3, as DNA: TGTGCCTGGGGTGACAGGGGCTATGGCTACACCTTC.